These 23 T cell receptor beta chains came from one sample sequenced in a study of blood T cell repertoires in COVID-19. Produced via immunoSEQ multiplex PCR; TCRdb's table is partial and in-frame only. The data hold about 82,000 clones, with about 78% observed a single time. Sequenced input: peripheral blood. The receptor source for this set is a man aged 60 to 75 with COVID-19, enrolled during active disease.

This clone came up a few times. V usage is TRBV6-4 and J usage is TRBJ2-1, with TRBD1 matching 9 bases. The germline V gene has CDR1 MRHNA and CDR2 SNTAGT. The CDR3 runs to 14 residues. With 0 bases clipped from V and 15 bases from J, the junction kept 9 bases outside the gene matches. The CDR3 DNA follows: TGTGCCAGCAGTGACTCGAACACCGGGACAGGGCCGTTCTTC. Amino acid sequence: CASSDSNTGTGPFF.

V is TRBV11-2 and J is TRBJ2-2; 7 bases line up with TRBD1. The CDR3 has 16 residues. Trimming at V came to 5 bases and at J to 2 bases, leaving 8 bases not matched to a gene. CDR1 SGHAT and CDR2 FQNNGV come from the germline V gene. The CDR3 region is CASSPRGQLNTGELFF. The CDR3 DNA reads TGTGCCAGCAGCCCTAGGGGGCAGCTTAACACCGGGGAGCTGTTTTTT.

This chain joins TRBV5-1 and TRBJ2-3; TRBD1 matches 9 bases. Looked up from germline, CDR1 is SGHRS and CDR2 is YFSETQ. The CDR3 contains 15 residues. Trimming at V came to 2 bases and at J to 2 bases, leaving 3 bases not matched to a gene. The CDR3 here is CASSLQGAYTDTQYF. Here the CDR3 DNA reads TGCGCCAGCAGCTTACAGGGGGCATACACAGATACGCAGTATTTT.

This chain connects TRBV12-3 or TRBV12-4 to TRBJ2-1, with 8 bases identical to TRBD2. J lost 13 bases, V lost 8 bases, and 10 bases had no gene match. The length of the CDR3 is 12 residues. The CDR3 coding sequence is TGTGCCAGCGGAAAAGCGGGGGTGCCACAGTTCTTC. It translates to CASGKAGVPQFF.

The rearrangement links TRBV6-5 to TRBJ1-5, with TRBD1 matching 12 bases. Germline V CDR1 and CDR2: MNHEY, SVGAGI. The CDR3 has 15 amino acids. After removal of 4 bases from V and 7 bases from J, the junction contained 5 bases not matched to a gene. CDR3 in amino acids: CASSSGTGGHQPQHF. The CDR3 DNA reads TGTGCCAGCAGTTCCGGGACAGGGGGCCACCAGCCCCAGCATTTT.

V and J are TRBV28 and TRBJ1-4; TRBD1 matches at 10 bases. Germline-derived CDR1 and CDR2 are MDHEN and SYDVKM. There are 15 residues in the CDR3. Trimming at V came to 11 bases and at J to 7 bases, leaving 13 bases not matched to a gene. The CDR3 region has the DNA TGTGCCGGCCAATCTCCGGGACAGGGGTCTGAAAAACTGTTTTTT. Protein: CAGQSPGQGSEKLFF.

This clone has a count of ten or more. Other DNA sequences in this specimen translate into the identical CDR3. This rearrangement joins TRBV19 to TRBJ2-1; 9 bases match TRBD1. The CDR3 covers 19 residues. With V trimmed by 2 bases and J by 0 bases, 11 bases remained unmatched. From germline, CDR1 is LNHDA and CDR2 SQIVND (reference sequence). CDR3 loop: CASSIRGQGAISSYNEQFF. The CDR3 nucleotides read TGTGCCAGTAGTATAAGGGGACAGGGTGCAATAAGCTCCTACAATGAGCAGTTCTTC. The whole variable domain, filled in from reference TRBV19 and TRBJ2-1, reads DGGITQSPKYLFRKEGQNVTLSCEQNLNHDAMYWYRQDPGQGLRLIYYSQIVNDFQKGDIAEGYSVSREKKESFPLTVTSAQKNPTAFYLCASSIRGQGAISSYNEQFFGPGTRLTVL.

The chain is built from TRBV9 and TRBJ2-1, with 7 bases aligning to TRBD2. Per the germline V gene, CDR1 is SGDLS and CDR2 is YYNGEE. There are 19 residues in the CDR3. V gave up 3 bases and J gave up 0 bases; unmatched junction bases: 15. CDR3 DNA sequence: TGTGCCAGCAGCGCCGGACTAGGGCGGATCCTAAGCTCCTACAATGAGCAGTTCTTC. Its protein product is CASSAGLGRILSSYNEQFF.

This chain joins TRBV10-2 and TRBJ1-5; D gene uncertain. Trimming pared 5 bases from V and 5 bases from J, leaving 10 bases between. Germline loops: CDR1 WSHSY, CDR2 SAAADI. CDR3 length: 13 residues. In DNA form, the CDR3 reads TGCGCCAGCAGTACCACGGAGTATCAGCCCCAGCATTTT. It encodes CASSTTEYQPQHF.

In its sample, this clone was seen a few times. In DNA, the CDR3 is TGTGCCAGCAGCTTAGAACGAGTATTGGTTTTCTTT. Protein: CASSLERVLVFF. The chain joins TRBV11-3 to TRBJ1-1; D call uncertain. There are 12 residues in the CDR3. Germline CDR1 SGHNT, CDR2 YENEEA. Between the trimmed V and J ends, which lost 0 bases and 13 bases, there was a span of 12 bases.

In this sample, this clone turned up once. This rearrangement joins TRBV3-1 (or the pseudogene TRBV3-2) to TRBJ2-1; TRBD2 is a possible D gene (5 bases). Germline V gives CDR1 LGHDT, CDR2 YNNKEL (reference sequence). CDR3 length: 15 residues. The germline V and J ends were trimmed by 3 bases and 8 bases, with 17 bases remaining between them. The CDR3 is CASSQADVAKYEQFF. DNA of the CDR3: TGTGCCAGCAGCCAGGCCGACGTAGCGAAGTATGAGCAGTTCTTC.

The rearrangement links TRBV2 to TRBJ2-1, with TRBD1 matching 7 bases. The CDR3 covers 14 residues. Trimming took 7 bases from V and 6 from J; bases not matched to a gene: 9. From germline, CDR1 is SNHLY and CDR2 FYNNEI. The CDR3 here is CASTDQGVGNEQFF. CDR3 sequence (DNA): TGTGCCAGCACCGATCAGGGGGTGGGCAATGAGCAGTTCTTC.

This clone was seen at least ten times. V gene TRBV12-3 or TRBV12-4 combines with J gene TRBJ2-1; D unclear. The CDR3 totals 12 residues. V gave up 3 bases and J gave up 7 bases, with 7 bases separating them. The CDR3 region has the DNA TGTGCCAGCAGTTTCGGGTTAAATGAGCAGTTCTTC. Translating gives CASSFGLNEQFF.

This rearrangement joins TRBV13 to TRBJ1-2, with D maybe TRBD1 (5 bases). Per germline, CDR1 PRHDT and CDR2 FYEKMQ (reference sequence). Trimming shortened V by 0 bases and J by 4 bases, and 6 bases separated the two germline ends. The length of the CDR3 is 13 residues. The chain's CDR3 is CASSLGTAYGYTF. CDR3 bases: TGTGCCAGCAGCTTAGGGACAGCCTATGGCTACACCTTC. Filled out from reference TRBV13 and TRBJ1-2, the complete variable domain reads AAGVIQSPRHLIKEKRETATLKCYPIPRHDTVYWYQQGPGQDPQFLISFYEKMQSDKGSIPDRFSAQQFSDYHSELNMSSLELGDSALYFCASSLGTAYGYTFGSGTRLTVV.

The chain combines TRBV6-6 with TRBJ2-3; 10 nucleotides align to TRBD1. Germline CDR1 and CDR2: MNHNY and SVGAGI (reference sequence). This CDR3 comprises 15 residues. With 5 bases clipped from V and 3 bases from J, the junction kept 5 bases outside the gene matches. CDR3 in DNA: TGTGCCAGCAGTGACCGGACAGGGGGAACAGATACGCAGTATTTT. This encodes CASSDRTGGTDTQYF.

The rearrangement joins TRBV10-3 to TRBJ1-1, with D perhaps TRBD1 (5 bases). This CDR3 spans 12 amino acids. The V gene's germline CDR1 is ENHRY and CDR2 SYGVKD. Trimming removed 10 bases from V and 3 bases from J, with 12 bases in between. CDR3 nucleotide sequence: TGTGCCAGCAAGGCGGGGGACACTGAAGCTTTCTTT. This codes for CASKAGDTEAFF.

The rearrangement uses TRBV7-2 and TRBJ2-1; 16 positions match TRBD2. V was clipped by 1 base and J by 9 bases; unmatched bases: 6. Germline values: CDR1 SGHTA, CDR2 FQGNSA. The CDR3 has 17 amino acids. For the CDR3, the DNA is TGTGCCAGCAGCTTAGGGGGGACTAGCGGGAGGGCCGGTGAGCAGTTCTTC. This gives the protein CASSLGGTSGRAGEQFF.

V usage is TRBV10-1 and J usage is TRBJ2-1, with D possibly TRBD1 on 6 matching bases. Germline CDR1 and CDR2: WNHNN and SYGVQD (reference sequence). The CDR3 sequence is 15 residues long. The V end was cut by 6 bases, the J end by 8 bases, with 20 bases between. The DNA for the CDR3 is TGCGCCAGCAGCGCCGGGGTGGGACACGGGCATGAGCAGTTCTTC. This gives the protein CASSAGVGHGHEQFF.

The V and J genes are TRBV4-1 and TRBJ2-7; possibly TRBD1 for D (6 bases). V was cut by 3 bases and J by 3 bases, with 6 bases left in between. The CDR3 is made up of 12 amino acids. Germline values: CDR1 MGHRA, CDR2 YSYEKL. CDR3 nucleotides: TGCGCCAGCAGCCAGGACAGCTACGAGCAGTACTTC. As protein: CASSQDSYEQYF.

DNA of the CDR3: TGTGCCAGCAGTCGACAGGGGGTATCCTACGAGCAGTACTTC. Amino acids: CASSRQGVSYEQYF. The V call is TRBV6-5, the J call TRBJ2-7; TRBD1 agrees at 9 bases. The germline CDR1 and CDR2 sequences are MNHEY and SVGAGI. The CDR3 spans 14 residues. J gave up 1 base and V 5 bases, and 3 bases lay outside the gene matches.

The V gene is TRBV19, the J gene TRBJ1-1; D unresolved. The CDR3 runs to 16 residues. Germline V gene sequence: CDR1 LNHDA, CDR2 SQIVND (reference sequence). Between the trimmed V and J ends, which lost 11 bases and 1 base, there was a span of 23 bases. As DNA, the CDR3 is TGTGCCCGAGTGGGCGACCCTCATCTCTGGAACACTGAAGCTTTCTTT. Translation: CARVGDPHLWNTEAFF.

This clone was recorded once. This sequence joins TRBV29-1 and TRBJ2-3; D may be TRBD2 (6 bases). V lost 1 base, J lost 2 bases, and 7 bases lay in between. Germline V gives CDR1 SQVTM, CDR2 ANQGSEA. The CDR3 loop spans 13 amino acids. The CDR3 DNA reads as TGCAGCGTTGAAGGCGGGAACACAGATACGCAGTATTTT. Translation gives CSVEGGNTDTQYF.

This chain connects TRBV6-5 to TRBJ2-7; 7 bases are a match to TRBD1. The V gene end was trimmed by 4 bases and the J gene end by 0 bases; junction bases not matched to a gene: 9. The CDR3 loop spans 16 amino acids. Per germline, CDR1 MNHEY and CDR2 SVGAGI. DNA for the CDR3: TGTGCCAGCAGTTCCAGTCCCGGGACAGCCTCCTACGAGCAGTACTTC. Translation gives CASSSSPGTASYEQYF.